This T cell receptor beta chain derives from a study of CD8+ T cells in alopecia areata. Study-level information: Oral tofacitinib (5 to 10 mg twice daily) was administered to treated patients. Study outcomes and limitations: Relative to normal scalp, lesional scalp, especially alopecia totalis/universalis, showed higher clonality. Among the top 100, expanded CD8+ clones, as well as scalp clonality, were significantly decreased by tofacitinib.

RNA extraction was followed by reverse transcription into cDNA, which acted as the sequencing template. Libraries were prepared by immunoSEQ multiplex PCR; TCRdb keeps only in-frame clonotypes and omits some of them. The sample has 210,000 or so clones, 66% seen once; the top ten hold roughly 1.2%. A note on this clone: Its antigen is not known.

Stated treatment: oral pan-JAK inhibitor, 5-10 mg twice daily. Alopecia areata patients provided lesional scalp punch biopsies and peripheral blood, both collected for the study. The receptor was isolated from a human donor with alopecia areata. The starting material was CD4+ T cells sorted from blood, obtained around week 42, from a patient treated with tofacitinib.

Here the CDR3 DNA reads TGTGCCAGCAGCAAGCCCACAGATACGCAGTATTTT. Protein product: CASSKPTDTQYF. The rearrangement joins TRBV7-6 to TRBJ2-3; D remains ambiguous. Trimming shortened V by 5 bases and J by 2 bases, and 5 bases separated the two germline ends. This CDR3 spans 12 amino acids. In germline, CDR1 is SGHVS, CDR2 FNYEAQ.